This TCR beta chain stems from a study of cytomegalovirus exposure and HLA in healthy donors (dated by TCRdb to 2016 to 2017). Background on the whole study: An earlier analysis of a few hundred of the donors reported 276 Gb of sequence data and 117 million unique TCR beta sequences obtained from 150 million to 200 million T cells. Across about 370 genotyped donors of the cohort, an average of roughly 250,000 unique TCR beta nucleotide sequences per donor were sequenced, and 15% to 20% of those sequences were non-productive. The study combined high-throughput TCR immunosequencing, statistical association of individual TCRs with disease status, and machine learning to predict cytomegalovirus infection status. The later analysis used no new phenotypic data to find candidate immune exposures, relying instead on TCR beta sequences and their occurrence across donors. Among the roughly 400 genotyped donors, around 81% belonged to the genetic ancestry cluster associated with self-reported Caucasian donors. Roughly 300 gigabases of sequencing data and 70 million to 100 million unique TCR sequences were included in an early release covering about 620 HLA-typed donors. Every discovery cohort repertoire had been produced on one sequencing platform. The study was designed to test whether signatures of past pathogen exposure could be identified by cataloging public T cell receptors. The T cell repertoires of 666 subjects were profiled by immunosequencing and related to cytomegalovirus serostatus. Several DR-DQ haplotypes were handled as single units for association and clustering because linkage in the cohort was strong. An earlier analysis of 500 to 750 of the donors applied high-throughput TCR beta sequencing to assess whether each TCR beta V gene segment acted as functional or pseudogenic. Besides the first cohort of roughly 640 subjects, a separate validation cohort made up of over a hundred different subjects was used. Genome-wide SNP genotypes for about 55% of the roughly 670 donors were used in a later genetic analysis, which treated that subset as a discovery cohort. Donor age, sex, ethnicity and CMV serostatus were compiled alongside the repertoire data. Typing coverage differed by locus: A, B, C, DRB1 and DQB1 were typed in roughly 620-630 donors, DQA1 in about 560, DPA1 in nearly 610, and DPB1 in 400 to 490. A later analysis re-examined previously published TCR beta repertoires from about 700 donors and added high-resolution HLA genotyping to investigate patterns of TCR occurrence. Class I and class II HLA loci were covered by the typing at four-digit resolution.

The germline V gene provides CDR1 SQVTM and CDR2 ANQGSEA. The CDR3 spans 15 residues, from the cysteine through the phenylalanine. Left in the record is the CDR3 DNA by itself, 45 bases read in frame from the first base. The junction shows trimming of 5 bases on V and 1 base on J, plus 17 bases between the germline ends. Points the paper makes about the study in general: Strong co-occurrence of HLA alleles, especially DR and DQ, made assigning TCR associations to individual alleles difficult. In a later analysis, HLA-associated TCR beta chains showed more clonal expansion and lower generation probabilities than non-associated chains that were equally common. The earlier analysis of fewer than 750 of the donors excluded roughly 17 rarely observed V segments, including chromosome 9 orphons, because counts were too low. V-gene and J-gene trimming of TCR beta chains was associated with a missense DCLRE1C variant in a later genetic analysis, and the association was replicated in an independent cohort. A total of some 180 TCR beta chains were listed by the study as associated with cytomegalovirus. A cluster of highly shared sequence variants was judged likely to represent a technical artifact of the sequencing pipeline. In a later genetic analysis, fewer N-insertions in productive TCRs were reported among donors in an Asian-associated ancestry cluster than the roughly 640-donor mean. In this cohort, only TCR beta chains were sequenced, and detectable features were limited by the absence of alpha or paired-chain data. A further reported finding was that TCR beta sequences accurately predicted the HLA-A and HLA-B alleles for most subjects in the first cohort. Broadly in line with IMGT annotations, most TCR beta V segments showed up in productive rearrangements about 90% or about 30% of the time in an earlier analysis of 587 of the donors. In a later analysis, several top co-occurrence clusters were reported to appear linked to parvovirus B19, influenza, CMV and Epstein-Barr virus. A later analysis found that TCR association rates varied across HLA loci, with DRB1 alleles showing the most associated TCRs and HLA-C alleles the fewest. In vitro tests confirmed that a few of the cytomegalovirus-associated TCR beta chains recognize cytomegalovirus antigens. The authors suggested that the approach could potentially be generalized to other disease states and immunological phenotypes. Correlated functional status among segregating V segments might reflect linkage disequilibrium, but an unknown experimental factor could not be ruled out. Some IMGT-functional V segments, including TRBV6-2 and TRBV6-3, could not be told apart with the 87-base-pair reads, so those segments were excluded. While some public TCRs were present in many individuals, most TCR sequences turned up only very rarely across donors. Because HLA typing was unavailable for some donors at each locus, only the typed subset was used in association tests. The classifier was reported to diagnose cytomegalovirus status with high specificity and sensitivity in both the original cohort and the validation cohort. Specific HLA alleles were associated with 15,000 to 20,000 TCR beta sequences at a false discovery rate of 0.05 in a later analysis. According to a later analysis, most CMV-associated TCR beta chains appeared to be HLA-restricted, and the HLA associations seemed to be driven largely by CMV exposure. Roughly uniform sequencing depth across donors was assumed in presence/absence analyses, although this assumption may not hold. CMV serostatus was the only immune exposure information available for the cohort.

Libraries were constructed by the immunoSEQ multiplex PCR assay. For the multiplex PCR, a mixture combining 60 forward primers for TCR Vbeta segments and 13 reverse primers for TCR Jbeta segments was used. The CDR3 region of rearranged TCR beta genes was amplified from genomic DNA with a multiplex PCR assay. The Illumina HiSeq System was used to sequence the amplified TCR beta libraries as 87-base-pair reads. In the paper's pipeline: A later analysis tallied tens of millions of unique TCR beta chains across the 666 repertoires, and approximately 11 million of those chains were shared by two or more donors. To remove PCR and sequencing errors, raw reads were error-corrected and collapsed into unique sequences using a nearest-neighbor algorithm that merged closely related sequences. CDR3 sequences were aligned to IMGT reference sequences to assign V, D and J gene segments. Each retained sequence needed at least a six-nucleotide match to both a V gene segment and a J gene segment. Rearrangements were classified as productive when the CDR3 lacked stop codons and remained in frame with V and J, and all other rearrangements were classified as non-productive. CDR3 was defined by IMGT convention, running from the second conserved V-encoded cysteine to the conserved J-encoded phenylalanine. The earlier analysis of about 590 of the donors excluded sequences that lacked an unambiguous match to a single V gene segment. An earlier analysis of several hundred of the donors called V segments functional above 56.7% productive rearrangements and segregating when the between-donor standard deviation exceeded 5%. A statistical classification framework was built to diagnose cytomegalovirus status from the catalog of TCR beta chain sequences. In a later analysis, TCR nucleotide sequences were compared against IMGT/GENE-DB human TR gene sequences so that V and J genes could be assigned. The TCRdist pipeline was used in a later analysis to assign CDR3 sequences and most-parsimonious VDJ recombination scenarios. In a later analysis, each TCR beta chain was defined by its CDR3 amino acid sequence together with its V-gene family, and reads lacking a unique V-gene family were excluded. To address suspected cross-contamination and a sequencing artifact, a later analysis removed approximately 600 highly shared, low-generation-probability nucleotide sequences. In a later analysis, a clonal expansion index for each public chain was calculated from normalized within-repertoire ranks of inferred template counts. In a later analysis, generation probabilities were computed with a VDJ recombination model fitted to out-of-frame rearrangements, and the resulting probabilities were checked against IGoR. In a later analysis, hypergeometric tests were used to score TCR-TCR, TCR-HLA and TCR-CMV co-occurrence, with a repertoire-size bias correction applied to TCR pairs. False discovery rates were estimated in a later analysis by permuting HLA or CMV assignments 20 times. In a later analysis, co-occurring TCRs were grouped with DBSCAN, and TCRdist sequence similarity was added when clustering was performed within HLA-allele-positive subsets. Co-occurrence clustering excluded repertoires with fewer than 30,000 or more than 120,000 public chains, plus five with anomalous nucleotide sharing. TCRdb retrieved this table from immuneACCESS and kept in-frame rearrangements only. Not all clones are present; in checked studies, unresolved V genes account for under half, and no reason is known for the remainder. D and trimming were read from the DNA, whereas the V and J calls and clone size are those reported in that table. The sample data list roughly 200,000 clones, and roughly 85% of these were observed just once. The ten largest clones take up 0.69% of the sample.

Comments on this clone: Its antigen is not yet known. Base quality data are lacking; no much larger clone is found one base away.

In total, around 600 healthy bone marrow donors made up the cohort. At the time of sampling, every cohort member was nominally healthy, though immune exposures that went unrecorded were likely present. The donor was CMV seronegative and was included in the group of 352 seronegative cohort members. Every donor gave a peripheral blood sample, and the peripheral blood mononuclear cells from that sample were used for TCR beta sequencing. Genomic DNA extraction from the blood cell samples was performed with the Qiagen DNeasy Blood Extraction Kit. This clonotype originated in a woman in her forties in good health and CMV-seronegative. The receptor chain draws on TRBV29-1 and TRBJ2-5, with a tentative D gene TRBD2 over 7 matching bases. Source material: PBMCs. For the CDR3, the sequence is CSVLEFGGPQETQYF. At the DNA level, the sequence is TGCAGCGTTCTGGAGTTCGGGGGGCCCCAAGAGACCCAGTACTTC.